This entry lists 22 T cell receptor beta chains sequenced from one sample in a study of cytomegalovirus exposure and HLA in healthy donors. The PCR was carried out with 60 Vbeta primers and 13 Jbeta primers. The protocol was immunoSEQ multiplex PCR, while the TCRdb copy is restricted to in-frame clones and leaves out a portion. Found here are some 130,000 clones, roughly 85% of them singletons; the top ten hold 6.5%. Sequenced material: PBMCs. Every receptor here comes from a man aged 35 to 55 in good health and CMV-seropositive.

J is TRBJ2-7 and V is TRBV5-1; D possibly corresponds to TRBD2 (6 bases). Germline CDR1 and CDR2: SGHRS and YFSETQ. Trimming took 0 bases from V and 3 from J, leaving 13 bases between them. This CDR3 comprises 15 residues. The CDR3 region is CASSLAIGGDYEQYF. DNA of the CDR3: TGCGCCAGCAGCTTGGCCATAGGAGGGGACTACGAGCAGTACTTC.

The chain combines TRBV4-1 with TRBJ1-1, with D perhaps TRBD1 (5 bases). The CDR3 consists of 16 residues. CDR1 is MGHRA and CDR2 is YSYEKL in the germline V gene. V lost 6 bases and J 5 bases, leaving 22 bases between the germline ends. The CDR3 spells CASRSPEGAGNTEAFF. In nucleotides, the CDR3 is TGCGCCAGCAGGTCTCCTGAAGGGGCAGGGAATACTGAAGCTTTCTTT.

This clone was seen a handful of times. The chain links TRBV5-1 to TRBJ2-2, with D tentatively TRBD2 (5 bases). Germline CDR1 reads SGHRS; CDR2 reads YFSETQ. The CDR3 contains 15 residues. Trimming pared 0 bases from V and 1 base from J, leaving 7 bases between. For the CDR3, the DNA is TGCGCCAGCAGCTTGGGTCGGGGGAACACCGGGGAGCTGTTTTTT. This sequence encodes CASSLGRGNTGELFF. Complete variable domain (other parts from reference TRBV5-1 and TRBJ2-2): KAGVTQTPRYLIKTRGQQVTLSCSPISGHRSVSWYQQTPGQGLQFLFEYFSETQRNKGNFPGRFSGRQFSNSRSEMNVSTLELGDSALYLCASSLGRGNTGELFFGEGSRLTVL.

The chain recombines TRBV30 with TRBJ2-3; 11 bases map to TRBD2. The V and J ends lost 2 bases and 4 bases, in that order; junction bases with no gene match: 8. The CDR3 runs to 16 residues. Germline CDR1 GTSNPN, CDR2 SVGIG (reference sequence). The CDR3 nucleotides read TGTGCCTGGAGTCGGGGACTAGCGGAGGGGGCAGATACGCAGTATTTT. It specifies CAWSRGLAEGADTQYF. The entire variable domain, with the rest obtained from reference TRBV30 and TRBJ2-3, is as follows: SQTIHQWPATLVQPVGSPLSLECTVEGTSNPNLYWYRQAAGRGLQLLFYSVGIGQISSEVPQNLSASRPQDRQFILSSKKLLLSDSGFYLCAWSRGLAEGADTQYFGPGTRLTVL.

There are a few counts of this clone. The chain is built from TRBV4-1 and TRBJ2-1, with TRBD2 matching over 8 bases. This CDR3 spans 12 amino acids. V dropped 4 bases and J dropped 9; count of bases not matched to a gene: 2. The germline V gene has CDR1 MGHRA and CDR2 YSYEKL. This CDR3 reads CASSPGGGEQFF. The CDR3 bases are TGCGCCAGCAGCCCCGGGGGGGGTGAGCAGTTCTTC.

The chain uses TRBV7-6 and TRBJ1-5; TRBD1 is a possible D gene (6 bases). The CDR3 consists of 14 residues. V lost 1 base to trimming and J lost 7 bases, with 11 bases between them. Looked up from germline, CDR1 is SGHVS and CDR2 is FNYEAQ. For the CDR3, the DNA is TGTGCCAGCAGCTTAGGCGGCAGGGGACAGCCCCAGCATTTT. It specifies CASSLGGRGQPQHF.

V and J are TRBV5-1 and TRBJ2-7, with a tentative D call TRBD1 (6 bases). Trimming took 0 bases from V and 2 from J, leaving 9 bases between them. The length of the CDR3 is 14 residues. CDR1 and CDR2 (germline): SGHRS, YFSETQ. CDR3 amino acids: CASSLDGQPYEQYF. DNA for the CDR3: TGCGCCAGCAGCTTGGACGGACAGCCCTACGAGCAGTACTTC.

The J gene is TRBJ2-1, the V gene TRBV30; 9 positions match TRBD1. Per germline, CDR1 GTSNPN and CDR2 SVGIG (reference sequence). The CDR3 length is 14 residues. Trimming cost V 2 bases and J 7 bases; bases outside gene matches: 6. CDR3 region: CAWSTDRGGNEQFF. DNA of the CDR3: TGTGCCTGGAGTACGGACAGGGGTGGGAATGAGCAGTTCTTC.

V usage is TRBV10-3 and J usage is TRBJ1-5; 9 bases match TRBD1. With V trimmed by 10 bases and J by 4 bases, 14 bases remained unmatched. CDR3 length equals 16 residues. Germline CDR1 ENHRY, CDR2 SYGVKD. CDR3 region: CATKGSRTGDNQPQHF. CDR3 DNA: TGTGCCACCAAAGGTTCTAGGACAGGGGATAATCAGCCCCAGCATTTT.

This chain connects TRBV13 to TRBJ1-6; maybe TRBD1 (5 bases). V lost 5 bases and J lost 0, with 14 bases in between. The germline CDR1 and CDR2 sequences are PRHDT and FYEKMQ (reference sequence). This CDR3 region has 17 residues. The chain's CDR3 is CASSRGVPSSYNSPLHF. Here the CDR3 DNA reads TGTGCCAGCAGCCGGGGGGTCCCGAGCTCCTATAATTCACCCCTCCACTTT.

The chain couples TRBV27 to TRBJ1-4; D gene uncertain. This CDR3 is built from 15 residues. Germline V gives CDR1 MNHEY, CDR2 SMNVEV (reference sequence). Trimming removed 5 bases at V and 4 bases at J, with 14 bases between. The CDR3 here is CASSRTNTFNEKLFF. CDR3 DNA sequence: TGTGCCAGCAGTCGAACGAACACCTTTAATGAAAAACTGTTTTTT. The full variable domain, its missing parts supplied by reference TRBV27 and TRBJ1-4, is EAQVTQNPRYLITVTGKKLTVTCSQNMNHEYMSWYRQDPGLGLRQIYYSMNVEVTDKGDVPEGYKVSRKEKRNFPLILESPSPNQTSLYFCASSRTNTFNEKLFFGSGTQLSVL.

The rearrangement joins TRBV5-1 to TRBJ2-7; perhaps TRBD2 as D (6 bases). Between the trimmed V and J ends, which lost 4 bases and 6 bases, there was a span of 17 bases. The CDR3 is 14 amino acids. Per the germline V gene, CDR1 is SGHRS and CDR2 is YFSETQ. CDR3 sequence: CASSPPGVRGEQYF. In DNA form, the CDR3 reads TGCGCCAGCAGCCCTCCGGGAGTCCGAGGCGAGCAGTACTTC.

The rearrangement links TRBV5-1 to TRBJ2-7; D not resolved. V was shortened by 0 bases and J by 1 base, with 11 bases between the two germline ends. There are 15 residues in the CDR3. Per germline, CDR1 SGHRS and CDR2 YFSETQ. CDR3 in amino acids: CASSLAFRESYEQYF. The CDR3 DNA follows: TGCGCCAGCAGCTTGGCCTTCCGCGAATCCTACGAGCAGTACTTC.

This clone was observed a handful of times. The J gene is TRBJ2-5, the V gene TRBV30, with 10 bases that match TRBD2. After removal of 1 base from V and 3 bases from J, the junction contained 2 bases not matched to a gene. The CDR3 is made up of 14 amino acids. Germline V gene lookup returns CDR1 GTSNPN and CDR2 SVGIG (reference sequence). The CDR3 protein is CAWSAGLAEETQYF. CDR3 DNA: TGTGCCTGGAGTGCAGGACTAGCGGAAGAGACCCAGTACTTC.

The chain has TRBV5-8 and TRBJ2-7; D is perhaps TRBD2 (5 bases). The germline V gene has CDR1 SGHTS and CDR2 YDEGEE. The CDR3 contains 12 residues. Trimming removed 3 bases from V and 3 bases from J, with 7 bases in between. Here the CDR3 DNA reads TGTGCCAGCAGCTCCGGACTCTACGAGCAGTACTTC. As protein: CASSSGLYEQYF. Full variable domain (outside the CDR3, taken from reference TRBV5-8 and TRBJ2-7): EAGVTQSPTHLIKTRGQQATLRCSPISGHTSVYWYQQALGLGLQFLLWYDEGEERNRGNFPPRFSGRQFPNYSSELNVNALELEDSALYLCASSSGLYEQYFGPGTRLTVT.

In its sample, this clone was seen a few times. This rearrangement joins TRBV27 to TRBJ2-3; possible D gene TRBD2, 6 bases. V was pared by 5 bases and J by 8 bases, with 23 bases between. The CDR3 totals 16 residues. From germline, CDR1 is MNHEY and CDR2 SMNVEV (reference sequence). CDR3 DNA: TGTGCCAGCAGTCCAACTAGCCAACCCCCACCGGGTACGCAGTATTTT. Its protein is CASSPTSQPPPGTQYF.

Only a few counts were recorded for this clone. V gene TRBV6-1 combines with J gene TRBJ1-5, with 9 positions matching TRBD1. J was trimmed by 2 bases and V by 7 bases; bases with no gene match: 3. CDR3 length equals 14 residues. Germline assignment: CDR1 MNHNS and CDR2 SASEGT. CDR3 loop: CASNRGHGNQPQHF. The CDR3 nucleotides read TGTGCCAGCAACAGGGGGCATGGCAATCAGCCCCAGCATTTT.

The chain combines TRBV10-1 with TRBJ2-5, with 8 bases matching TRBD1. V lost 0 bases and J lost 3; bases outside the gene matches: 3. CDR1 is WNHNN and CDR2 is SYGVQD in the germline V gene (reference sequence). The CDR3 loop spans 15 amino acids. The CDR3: CASSESPDREETQYF. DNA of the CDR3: TGCGCCAGCAGTGAGTCGCCGGACAGGGAAGAGACCCAGTACTTC.

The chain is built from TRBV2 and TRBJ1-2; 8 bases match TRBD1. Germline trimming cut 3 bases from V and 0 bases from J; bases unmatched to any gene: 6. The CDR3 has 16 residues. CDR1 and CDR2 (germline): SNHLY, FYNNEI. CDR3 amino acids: CASSETGEVANYGYTF. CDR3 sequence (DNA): TGTGCCAGCAGTGAGACAGGGGAGGTAGCTAACTATGGCTACACCTTC.

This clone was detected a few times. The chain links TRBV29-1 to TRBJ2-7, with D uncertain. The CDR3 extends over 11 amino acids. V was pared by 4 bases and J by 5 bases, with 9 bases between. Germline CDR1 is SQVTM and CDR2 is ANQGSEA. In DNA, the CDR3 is TGCAGCGTTGGGGCCGATAACGAGCAGTACTTC. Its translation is CSVGADNEQYF.

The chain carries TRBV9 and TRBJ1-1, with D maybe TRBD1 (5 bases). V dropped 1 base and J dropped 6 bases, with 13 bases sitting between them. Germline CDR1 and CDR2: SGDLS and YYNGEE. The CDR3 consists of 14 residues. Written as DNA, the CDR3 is TGTGCCAGCAGCGTATCGGGGGGGGTCCCTGAAGCTTTCTTT. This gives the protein CASSVSGGVPEAFF.

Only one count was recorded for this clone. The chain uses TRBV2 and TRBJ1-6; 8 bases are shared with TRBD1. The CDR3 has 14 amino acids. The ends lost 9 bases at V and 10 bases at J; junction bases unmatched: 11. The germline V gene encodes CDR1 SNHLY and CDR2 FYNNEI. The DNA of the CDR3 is TGTGCCAGAACCTGGACAGGGTTTTGGTCACCCCTCCACTTT. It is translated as CARTWTGFWSPLHF. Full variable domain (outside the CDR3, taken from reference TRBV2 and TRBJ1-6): EPEVTQTPSHQVTQMGQEVILRCVPISNHLYFYWYRQILGQKVEFLVSFYNNEISEKSEIFDDQFSVERPDGSNFTLKIRSTKLEDSAMYFCARTWTGFWSPLHFGNGTRLTVT.